This T cell receptor beta chain stems from a study of cytomegalovirus exposure and HLA in healthy donors (dated by TCRdb to the late 2010s). For context, the study as a whole: According to an earlier analysis of several hundred of the donors, some 180 million T cells yielded roughly 110 million unique TCR beta sequences and around 280 Gb of sequence data. Roughly 310 gigabases of sequencing data and tens of millions of unique TCR sequences were included in an early release covering about 700 HLA-typed donors. Of the approximately 400 genotyped donors, 65% to 90% were placed in the genetic ancestry cluster associated with self-reported Caucasian donors. The study aimed to test whether signatures of past pathogen exposure could be identified by cataloging public T cell receptors. The T cell repertoires of 666 subjects were profiled by immunosequencing and related to cytomegalovirus serostatus. A separate validation cohort of 100 to 150 different subjects was used in addition to the roughly 720-subject first cohort. To predict cytomegalovirus infection status, the study brought together high-throughput TCR immunosequencing, statistical association of individual TCRs with disease status, and machine learning. A later analysis re-examined previously published TCR beta repertoires from more than 550 donors and added high-resolution HLA genotyping to investigate patterns of TCR occurrence. The later analysis used no new phenotypic data to find candidate immune exposures, relying instead on TCR beta sequences and their occurrence across donors. An earlier analysis of roughly 580 of the donors used high-throughput TCR beta sequencing to judge whether each TCR beta V gene segment behaved as functional or pseudogenic. Donor age, sex, ethnicity and CMV serostatus were compiled together with the repertoire data. A later genetic analysis used genome-wide SNP genotypes for about 65% of the 666 donors, treating that subset as a discovery cohort. All discovery cohort repertoires had been generated using a single sequencing platform. HLA typing included class I and class II loci at four-digit resolution. Typing coverage varied by locus: roughly 629-630 donors for A, B, C, DRB1 and DQB1; roughly 510 for DQA1; some 610 for DPA1; 450 to 480 for DPB1. Roughly 5 DR-DQ haplotypes were handled as single units for association and clustering, since linkage in the cohort was strong. On average, over 200,000 unique TCR beta nucleotide sequences were sequenced per donor among 350 to 400 genotyped donors of the cohort, with around 19% of those sequences being non-productive. Overall study outcomes, separate from this receptor: A further reported finding was that TCR beta sequences accurately predicted the HLA-A and HLA-B alleles for most subjects in the first cohort. Correlated functional status among segregating V segments might be attributable to linkage disequilibrium, but an unknown experimental factor could not be ruled out. Because some donors lacked HLA typing at each locus, the association tests relied only on the typed subset. In the study, roughly 160 TCR beta chains were listed as associated with cytomegalovirus. The cohort was sequenced for TCR beta chains only, and without alpha or paired-chain data the features that could be detected were limited. Most CMV-associated TCR beta chains appeared to be HLA-restricted in a later analysis, and the HLA associations seemed to be driven largely by CMV exposure. In a later genetic analysis, fewer N-insertions in productive TCRs were reported among donors in an Asian-associated ancestry cluster than the roughly 640-donor mean. Strong co-occurrence of HLA alleles, especially DR and DQ, made assigning TCR associations to individual alleles difficult. An earlier analysis of some 560 of the donors showed that most TCR beta V segments appeared in productive rearrangements either about 90% or about 30% of the time, which broadly matched IMGT annotations. In a later analysis, several top co-occurrence clusters were reported to appear linked to parvovirus B19, influenza, CMV and Epstein-Barr virus. Cytomegalovirus status was reported to be diagnosed by the classifier with high specificity and sensitivity in both the original and validation cohorts. Most TCR sequences were seen in very few donors, while some public TCRs were found in many individuals. CMV serostatus was the only immune exposure information available for the cohort. Presence/absence analyses assumed roughly uniform sequencing depth across donors, an assumption that may not hold. Because counts were too low, about 18 rarely observed V segments, including chromosome 9 orphons, were excluded from the earlier analysis of fewer than 650 of the donors. In a later analysis, TCR association rates were found to vary across HLA loci, with the most associated TCRs seen for DRB1 alleles and the fewest for HLA-C alleles. According to the authors, the approach could potentially be generalized to other disease states and immunological phenotypes. Because the 87-base-pair reads could not distinguish some IMGT-functional V segments, including TRBV6-2 and TRBV6-3, those segments were excluded. An association between a missense DCLRE1C variant and V-gene and J-gene trimming of TCR beta chains was found in a later genetic analysis and replicated in an independent cohort. Specific HLA alleles were associated with roughly 17,000 TCR beta sequences at a false discovery rate of 0.05 in a later analysis. A later analysis found that HLA-associated TCR beta chains were more clonally expanded and had lower generation probabilities than equally common non-associated chains. A group of highly shared sequence variants was considered likely to be a technical artifact of the sequencing pipeline. In vitro tests confirmed that a few of the cytomegalovirus-associated TCR beta chains recognize cytomegalovirus antigens.

Based on the germline V gene, the CDR1 and CDR2 sequences are SGHRS and YFSETQ. Taken from cysteine to phenylalanine, the CDR3 has 14 residues. Only CDR3 DNA is held: 42 bases, read in frame from base 1. Trimming costs V 5 bases and J 1 base, and their ends lie 10 bases apart. Concerning this clone itself: The target of this receptor is not known. No base-level quality is on record; no much larger clone is a single base apart.

The cohort comprised some 680 healthy bone marrow donors. At the time of sampling, all cohort members were nominally healthy, though unrecorded immune exposures were likely present. The donor was CMV seronegative and belonged to the group of 352 seronegative cohort members. Each donor provided a peripheral blood sample, and peripheral blood mononuclear cells were used for TCR beta sequencing. The Qiagen DNeasy Blood Extraction Kit was used to extract genomic DNA from the blood cell samples. The protocol used for the library was the immunoSEQ multiplex PCR assay. The multiplex PCR relied on a mix of 60 forward primers for TCR Vbeta segments and 13 reverse primers for TCR Jbeta segments. The CDR3 region of rearranged TCR beta genes was amplified from genomic DNA with a multiplex PCR assay. The Illumina HiSeq System was used to sequence the amplified TCR beta libraries as 87-base-pair reads. Per the original workflow: Across the 500 to 750 repertoires, a later analysis counted 80 million or so unique TCR beta chains, roughly 11 million of which were shared by at least two donors. To remove PCR and sequencing errors, raw reads were error-corrected and collapsed into unique sequences using a nearest-neighbor algorithm that merged closely related sequences. CDR3 sequences were aligned to IMGT reference sequences to assign V, D and J gene segments. For a sequence to be retained, a match of at least six nucleotides was required to both a V gene segment and a J gene segment. A rearrangement counted as productive if the CDR3 had no stop codons and remained in frame with V and J, and every other rearrangement counted as non-productive. CDR3 was defined by IMGT convention, running from the second conserved V-encoded cysteine to the conserved J-encoded phenylalanine. The earlier analysis of about 610 of the donors excluded any sequence lacking an unambiguous match to a single V gene segment. In an earlier analysis of 450 to 700 of the donors, V segments were called functional above 56.7% productive rearrangements and were called segregating when the between-donor standard deviation exceeded 5%. A statistical classification framework was developed to diagnose cytomegalovirus status using the catalog of TCR beta chain sequences. V and J gene assignment, in a later analysis, came from comparing TCR nucleotide sequences with IMGT/GENE-DB human TR gene sequences. In a later analysis, CDR3 sequences and most-parsimonious VDJ recombination scenarios were assigned using the TCRdist pipeline. A later analysis defined each TCR beta chain by its CDR3 amino acid sequence plus V-gene family, and excluded reads lacking a unique V-gene family. To address suspected cross-contamination and a sequencing artifact, a later analysis removed some 620 highly shared, low-generation-probability nucleotide sequences. A later analysis calculated a clonal expansion index for each public chain from normalized within-repertoire ranks of inferred template counts. A later analysis computed generation probabilities with a VDJ recombination model fitted to out-of-frame rearrangements, and checked the results against IGoR. In a later analysis, TCR-TCR, TCR-HLA and TCR-CMV co-occurrence was scored with hypergeometric tests, and a repertoire-size bias correction was applied to TCR pairs. In a later analysis, false discovery rates were estimated by permuting HLA or CMV assignments 20 times. In a later analysis, co-occurring TCRs were grouped with DBSCAN, and TCRdist sequence similarity was added when clustering was performed within HLA-allele-positive subsets. Repertoires with fewer than 30,000 or more than 120,000 public chains, plus five repertoires with anomalous nucleotide sharing, were excluded from co-occurrence clustering. Held by TCRdb, this immuneACCESS table contains in-frame sequences only and omits some clones. Under half of the omission traces to an unresolved V gene where checked; the cause of the rest is unknown. V and J calls and clone size follow that table, whereas D and trimming were derived from the DNA. The sample contains 110,000 to 150,000 clones, 70% to 75% of them found a single time. Of the sample, approximately 1.8% is held by the ten largest clones.

Sequenced: PBMCs. The chain employs TRBV5-1 and TRBJ1-3; the D gene lacks a confident call. This TCR came from a woman aged 30 to 39 in good health and CMV-seronegative. The nucleotides are TGCGCCAGCAGTAGTCCCGAGTCTGGAAACACCATATATTTT. This gives the protein CASSSPESGNTIYF. Full variable domain (CDR3 extended with the reference TRBV5-1 and TRBJ1-3 proteins): KAGVTQTPRYLIKTRGQQVTLSCSPISGHRSVSWYQQTPGQGLQFLFEYFSETQRNKGNFPGRFSGRQFSNSRSEMNVSTLELGDSALYLCASSSPESGNTIYFGEGSWLTVV.